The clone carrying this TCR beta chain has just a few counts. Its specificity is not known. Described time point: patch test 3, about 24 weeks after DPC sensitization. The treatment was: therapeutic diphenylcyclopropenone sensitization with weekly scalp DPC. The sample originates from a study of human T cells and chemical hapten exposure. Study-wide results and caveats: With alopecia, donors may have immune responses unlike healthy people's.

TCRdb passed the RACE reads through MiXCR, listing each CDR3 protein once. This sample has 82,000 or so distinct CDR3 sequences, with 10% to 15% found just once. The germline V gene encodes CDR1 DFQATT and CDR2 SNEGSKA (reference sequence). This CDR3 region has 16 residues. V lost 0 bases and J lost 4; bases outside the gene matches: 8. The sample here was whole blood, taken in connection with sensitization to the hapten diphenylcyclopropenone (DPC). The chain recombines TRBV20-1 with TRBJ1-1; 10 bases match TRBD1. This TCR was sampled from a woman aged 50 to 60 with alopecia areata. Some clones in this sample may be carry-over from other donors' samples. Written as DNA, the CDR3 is TGCAGTGCTAGAGACCTGACAGGGGGCGCGGGCACTGAAGCTTTCTTT. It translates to CSARDLTGGAGTEAFF.